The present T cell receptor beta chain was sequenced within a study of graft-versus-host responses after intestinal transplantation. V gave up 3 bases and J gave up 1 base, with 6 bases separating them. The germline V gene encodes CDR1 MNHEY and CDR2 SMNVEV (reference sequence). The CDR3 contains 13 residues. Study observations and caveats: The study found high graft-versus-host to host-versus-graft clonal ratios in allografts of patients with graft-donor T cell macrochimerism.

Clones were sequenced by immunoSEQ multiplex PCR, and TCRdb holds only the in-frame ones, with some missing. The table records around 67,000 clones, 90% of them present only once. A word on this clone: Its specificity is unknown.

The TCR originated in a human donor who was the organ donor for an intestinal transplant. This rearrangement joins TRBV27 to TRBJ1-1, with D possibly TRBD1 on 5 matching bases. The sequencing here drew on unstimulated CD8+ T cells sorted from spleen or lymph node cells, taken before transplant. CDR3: CASSLGGNTEAFF. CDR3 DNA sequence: TGTGCCAGCAGTTTGGGGGGGAACACTGAAGCTTTCTTT.